The clone carrying this T cell receptor (beta chain) appeared many times. Its antigen is as yet unknown. Trimming shortened V by 2 bases and J by 5 bases, and 9 bases separated the two germline ends. The CDR3 is 13 amino acids. Germline lookup yields CDR1 SQVTM and CDR2 ANQGSEA. As to time point: pre-sensitization, week 0. Specified treatment: therapeutic diphenylcyclopropenone sensitization with weekly scalp DPC. This record belongs to a study of human T cells and chemical hapten exposure. On the study more broadly: 2% DPC applied to a roughly 2 cm by roughly 2 cm arm area sensitized donors. Readings were taken at 6 days from patch tests that had applied 0.01% DPC to the upper back. General study results and limits: In comparison with controls, expanded TCRs gave rise to a significantly larger number of large CDR3 similarity clusters. The study found that DPC sensitization did not change TCRs above 1 in 1000 frequency.

TCRdb re-called the RACE reads with MiXCR, one entry per CDR3 protein. The sample includes about 40,000 distinct CDR3 sequences, about 11% seen only once; the top ten take about 5.9%. The TCR comes from a man aged 25-45 years with alopecia areata. Some clones in this sample may be carry-over from other donors' samples. Here the sequenced sample was whole blood, taken in connection with sensitization to the hapten diphenylcyclopropenone (DPC). The V call is TRBV29-1, the J call TRBJ2-2; D remains ambiguous. CDR3 sequence reads: CSVEIPPTGELFF. DNA of the CDR3: TGCAGCGTTGAAATACCCCCGACCGGGGAGCTGTTTTTT.